This entry features one T cell receptor beta chain sequence. Germline trimming cut 2 bases from V and 2 bases from J; bases unmatched to any gene: 6. The CDR3 covers 15 residues. Per the germline V gene, CDR1 is SGHVS and CDR2 is FQNEAQ. These data belong to a study of technical replicates of blood from a handful of donors. Sequencing used immunoSEQ multiplex PCR; TCRdb keeps in-frame clones, though not all of them. The sample has about 85,000 clones, approximately 94% seen once. V gene TRBV7-8 combines with J gene TRBJ2-7; 7 nucleotides align to TRBD2. The clonotype comes from a human donor in good health. Sample: T cells isolated from PBMCs. CDR3: CASSLYERGAYEQYF. The CDR3 region has the DNA TGTGCCAGCAGCTTATATGAGCGGGGAGCCTACGAGCAGTACTTC. Together with reference TRBV7-8 and TRBJ2-7, the CDR3 gives the full variable domain: GAGVSQSPRYKVAKRGQDVALRCDPISGHVSLFWYQQALGQGPEFLTYFQNEAQLDKSGLPSDRFFAERPEGSVSTLKIQRTQQEDSAVYLCASSLYERGAYEQYFGPGTRLTVT.